The 18 T cell receptor beta chains below all came from one sample that was sequenced in a study of blood T cell repertoires in COVID-19. Method: immunoSEQ multiplex PCR; TCRdb's copy keeps in-frame clones and lacks some. Among roughly 450,000 clones listed, 90% were seen once. What was sequenced was PBMCs or T cells enriched from blood (not recorded which). Source of these receptors: a man younger than 35 who had recovered from COVID-19.

The chain recombines TRBV10-3 with TRBJ1-1, with TRBD1 matching over 9 bases. V was pared by 4 bases and J by 3 bases, with 12 bases of the junction left unmatched. The CDR3 is 17 amino acids. CDR1 ENHRY and CDR2 SYGVKD come from the germline V gene. The CDR3, as DNA: TGTGCCATCAGTGCGTCCCGGGACAGGGCCTGGGACACTGAAGCTTTCTTT. Translation: CAISASRDRAWDTEAFF.

The rearrangement uses TRBV7-2 and TRBJ1-1; D unresolved. Germline V gives CDR1 SGHTA, CDR2 FQGNSA. The CDR3 is 12 residues long. V lost 8 bases, J lost 1 base, and 8 bases lay in between. CDR3 loop: CASGIRNTEAFF. The CDR3 DNA sequence: TGTGCCAGCGGCATCAGGAACACTGAAGCTTTCTTT.

This clone came up once. The chain has TRBV27 and TRBJ2-2, with D possibly TRBD1 on 5 matching bases. Looked up from germline, CDR1 is MNHEY and CDR2 is SMNVEV (reference sequence). V lost 3 bases, J lost 8 bases, and 7 bases lay in between. This CDR3 is built from 12 residues. CDR3 nucleotides: TGTGCCAGCAGTTTCCAGGGAGGGGAGCTGTTTTTT. This codes for CASSFQGGELFF.

The rearrangement uses TRBV13 and TRBJ2-1, with 9 bases fitting TRBD1. After removal of 5 bases from V and 5 bases from J, the junction contained 4 bases not matched to a gene. The CDR3 extends over 14 amino acids. Germline-derived CDR1 and CDR2 are PRHDT and FYEKMQ (reference sequence). CDR3 DNA: TGTGCCAGCAGCGTCCGGGACAGGGACAATGAGCAGTTCTTC. It specifies CASSVRDRDNEQFF. The full variable domain, completed using reference TRBV13 and TRBJ2-1, is AAGVIQSPRHLIKEKRETATLKCYPIPRHDTVYWYQQGPGQDPQFLISFYEKMQSDKGSIPDRFSAQQFSDYHSELNMSSLELGDSALYFCASSVRDRDNEQFFGPGTRLTVL.

This chain joins TRBV15 and TRBJ1-5, with D possibly TRBD1 on 5 matching bases. The V and J ends lost 1 base and 0 bases respectively, with 10 bases between them. Germline CDR1 LNHNV, CDR2 YYDKDF (reference sequence). CDR3 length: 16 amino acids. The CDR3 sequence: CATSRGRQHSNQPQHF. CDR3 sequence (DNA): TGTGCCACCAGCAGAGGTCGACAGCATAGCAATCAGCCCCAGCATTTT.

The chain uses TRBV3-1 (or the pseudogene TRBV3-2) and TRBJ1-1, with a possible D match to TRBD1 (6 bases). The V gene's germline CDR1 is LGHDT and CDR2 YNNKEL (reference sequence). Between the trimmed V and J ends, which lost 5 bases and 6 bases, there was a span of 22 bases. The CDR3 covers 16 residues. DNA of the CDR3: TGTGCCAGCAGCAAAAAGCCCAGATCAGGGGTCTCTGAAGCTTTCTTT. Translation gives CASSKKPRSGVSEAFF.

The rearrangement uses TRBV15 and TRBJ1-5, with a weak D call TRBD1 (5 bases). Germline V gives CDR1 LNHNV, CDR2 YYDKDF (reference sequence). The CDR3 has 13 amino acids. Trimming pared 8 bases from V and 7 bases from J, leaving 15 bases between. The CDR3 nucleotides are TGTGCCACCTGGGGGGGTCGGGAGCAGCCCCAGCATTTT. Its protein is CATWGGREQPQHF.

The chain couples TRBV5-5 to TRBJ1-1; perhaps TRBD1 as D (5 bases). V was clipped by 0 bases and J by 3 bases, with 6 bases between them. CDR1 is SGHKS, CDR2 YYEKEE, per germline (reference sequence). This CDR3 has 13 residues. The chain's CDR3 is CASSLGQYTEAFF. CDR3 sequence (DNA): TGTGCCAGCAGCTTGGGACAGTACACTGAAGCTTTCTTT.

The CDR3 region is CSVRGTGTEAFF. In DNA, the CDR3 is TGCAGCGTCCGAGGTACGGGCACTGAAGCTTTCTTT. This sequence joins TRBV29-1 and TRBJ1-1, with unresolved D. V lost 6 bases and J lost 4, with 12 bases in between. Germline CDR1 SQVTM, CDR2 ANQGSEA. This CDR3 comprises 12 residues.

This clone appeared once. The rearrangement joins TRBV28 to TRBJ2-1; D possibly corresponds to TRBD2 (6 bases). With 2 bases removed from V and 4 bases from J, the gap between germline ends came to 9 bases. Germline values: CDR1 MDHEN, CDR2 SYDVKM. There are 14 residues in the CDR3. CDR3 nucleotide sequence: TGTGCCAGCAGTTTAGCGGGACGGTACAATGAGCAGTTCTTC. Its protein product is CASSLAGRYNEQFF.

The V gene is TRBV6-5, the J gene TRBJ1-2; D gene unclear. Germline CDR1 is MNHEY and CDR2 is SVGAGI. Trimming stripped 2 bases from V and 8 bases from J, with 12 bases between. The CDR3 length is 13 residues. In DNA, the CDR3 is TGTGCCAGCAGTTACGGCCTGCTGGTAGGCTACACCTTC. Amino acid sequence: CASSYGLLVGYTF.

This chain uses TRBV18 with TRBJ2-5; 14 bases fit TRBD2. This CDR3 has 16 residues. Germline V CDR1 and CDR2: KGHSH, LQKENI. V shed 3 bases, J shed 1 base, and the junction held 1 base outside the gene matches. The CDR3 nucleotides read TGTGCCAGCTCACCGGGACTAGCGGGGGCCCAAGAGACCCAGTACTTC. It is translated as CASSPGLAGAQETQYF.

The chain joins TRBV13 to TRBJ1-1; 10 bases are a match to TRBD1. CDR3 size: 16 residues. In germline, CDR1 is PRHDT, CDR2 FYEKMQ (reference sequence). Trimming took 2 bases from V and 3 from J; bases not matched to a gene: 6. CDR3 coding DNA: TGTGCCAGCAGCTTATTGGACAGGGGGGTAGACACTGAAGCTTTCTTT. It translates to CASSLLDRGVDTEAFF.

The chain combines TRBV28 with TRBJ1-2; D is possibly TRBD1 (6 bases). The V end lost 5 bases, the J end lost 1 base, and 17 bases lay between the germline ends. The CDR3 runs 16 residues. Germline V gene sequence: CDR1 MDHEN, CDR2 SYDVKM. The CDR3 nucleotides are TGTGCCAGCAGTCCCCCCCCGGACAGACTTAACTATGGCTACACCTTC. As protein: CASSPPPDRLNYGYTF.

CDR3 bases: TGTGCCAGCAGCGGGCCAGGGGCAGCCGGGGCCAACGTCCTGACTTTC. This sequence encodes CASSGPGAAGANVLTF. The V and J genes are TRBV9 and TRBJ2-6, with D perhaps matching TRBD1 (6 bases). CDR3 length equals 16 residues. V was pared by 3 bases and J by 4 bases, with 14 bases between. Per the germline V gene, CDR1 is SGDLS and CDR2 is YYNGEE.

The V call is TRBV5-8, the J call TRBJ1-1; D remains ambiguous. CDR1 is SGHTS, CDR2 YDEGEE, per germline. The CDR3 runs to 14 residues. Trimming removed 1 base from V and 6 bases from J, with 13 bases in between. CDR3 in DNA: TGTGCCAGCAGCTTGAATGAAATAGTAGCTGAAGCTTTCTTT. It specifies CASSLNEIVAEAFF.

The chain combines TRBV6-1 with TRBJ1-1; 12 bases fit TRBD1. CDR3 length: 16 amino acids. V dropped 0 bases and J dropped 6; count of bases not matched to a gene: 5. Germline V gene data show CDR1 as MNHNS and CDR2 as SASEGT. CDR3 in amino acids: CASSEATGTGGSEAFF. As DNA, the CDR3 is TGTGCCAGCAGTGAAGCGACGGGGACAGGGGGCTCTGAAGCTTTCTTT.

This chain uses TRBV28 with TRBJ1-4; D is perhaps TRBD1 (5 bases). From germline, CDR1 is MDHEN and CDR2 SYDVKM. V was shortened by 7 bases and J by 5 bases, with 17 bases between the two germline ends. The CDR3 sequence is 15 residues long. The CDR3 spells CASNYAGQGNEKLFF. The CDR3 DNA is TGTGCCAGCAATTATGCGGGGCAGGGAAATGAAAAACTGTTTTTT.